A single sample is the source of the 25 T cell receptor beta chains below, sequenced in a study of identical twins. TCRdb re-called the 5' RACE reads with MiXCR, one entry per CDR3 protein. The table lists more than 400,000 distinct CDR3 sequences, around 15% of them singletons, with more than 0.4% in the top ten. In addition, the sample was reused for a study of yellow fever vaccine responses in identical twins.

Sequenced: CD4+ T cells sorted from blood. Receptor source: a woman under 30 in good health.

This clonotype appeared a few times. The gene calls are TRBV6-5 and TRBJ2-6; 9 bases agree with TRBD1. Germline-derived CDR1 and CDR2 are MNHEY and SVGAGI. The CDR3 is made up of 18 amino acids. Unmatched junction bases numbered 7, after V lost 0 bases and J lost 4 bases. Here the CDR3 DNA reads TGTGCCAGCAGTTACTCTTGGACAGGGGCTACCGGGGCCAACGTCCTGACTTTC. Its translation: CASSYSWTGATGANVLTF.

This clonotype came up a few times. The chain joins TRBV12-3 or TRBV12-4 to TRBJ1-1; D might be TRBD1 (5 bases). The CDR3 has 14 residues. V was trimmed by 6 bases and J by 10 bases, leaving 21 bases between them. The CDR3 spells CASSPQIGIRGAFF. For the CDR3, the DNA is TGTGCCAGCAGCCCCCAAATCGGTATAAGGGGAGCTTTCTTT.

This clonotype occurred many times. One end of the junction is discordant with germline, which a read error may explain. The chain combines TRBV12-3 or TRBV12-4 with TRBJ1-5, with 7 bases lining up with TRBD1. The CDR3 contains 14 residues. CDR3 loop: CASSLDRGNQPQHF. The CDR3, as DNA: TGTGCCAGCAGCTTAGACAGGGGCAATCAGCCCCAGCATTTT.

The rearrangement links TRBV5-6 to TRBJ2-1, with 7 bases matching TRBD2. Germline lookup yields CDR1 SGHDT and CDR2 YYEEEE. Trimming took 1 base from V and 3 from J; bases not matched to a gene: 13. This CDR3 has 18 amino acids. CDR3 in amino acids: CASSLPTTSRLLYNEQFF. In nucleotides, the CDR3 is TGTGCCAGCAGCTTGCCAACGACTAGCCGCCTCCTCTACAATGAGCAGTTCTTC.

This clonotype turned up a few times. The chain uses TRBV12-3 or TRBV12-4 and TRBJ2-5, with D possibly being TRBD1 or TRBD2 (5 bases each). The CDR3 length is 14 residues. V was clipped by 5 bases and J by 5 bases, with 15 bases between them. The CDR3 coding sequence is TGTGCCAGCAGTGGGGGTGGTCTTTGGGAGACCCAGTACTTC. Its protein is CASSGGGLWETQYF.

J is TRBJ2-5 and V is TRBV24-1; D might be TRBD2 (5 bases). Germline assignment: CDR1 KGHDR and CDR2 SFDVKD. This CDR3 spans 15 amino acids. Trimming took off 3 bases at V and 9 bases at J, with 19 bases between the two ends. The CDR3 loop reads CATSDTTTGERAQYF. DNA for the CDR3: TGTGCCACCAGTGATACGACTACCGGAGAACGGGCCCAGTACTTC.

In this sample, this clonotype turned up a few times. The chain is built from TRBV5-1 and TRBJ2-7, with 8 bases that match TRBD1. V gave up 0 bases and J gave up 5 bases; unmatched junction bases: 10. This CDR3 has 16 amino acids. CDR1 SGHRS and CDR2 YFSETQ come from the germline V gene. The CDR3 DNA sequence: TGCGCCAGCAGCTTGGGCCACTCAGGACAGGGAGACGAGCAGTACTTC. Translating it yields CASSLGHSGQGDEQYF. The entire variable domain, with the rest obtained from reference TRBV5-1 and TRBJ2-7, is as follows: KAGVTQTPRYLIKTRGQQVTLSCSPISGHRSVSWYQQTPGQGLQFLFEYFSETQRNKGNFPGRFSGRQFSNSRSEMNVSTLELGDSALYLCASSLGHSGQGDEQYFGPGTRLTVT.

The rearrangement joins TRBV20-1 to TRBJ2-2; possible D gene TRBD2, 5 bases. V was shortened by 5 bases and J by 0 bases, with 10 bases between the two germline ends. The length of the CDR3 is 14 residues. Germline V gives CDR1 DFQATT, CDR2 SNEGSKA (reference sequence). The DNA for the CDR3 is TGCAGTGCTCTTAGCGTTGCGAACACCGGGGAGCTGTTTTTT. Encoded protein: CSALSVANTGELFF.

Note on this clonotype: This may stem from a read error, because a much larger clone lies one nucleotide away. The rearrangement uses TRBV12-3 or TRBV12-4 and TRBJ2-3, with TRBD2 matching 14 bases. The junction had 16 bases not matched to a gene; V was cut back by 10 bases and J by 1 base. CDR3 size: 19 residues. The CDR3 DNA sequence: TGTGCCATCAGCACTCTCCCGGGACTAGCGGGAGTGGGCACAGATACGCAGTATTTT. Protein product: CAISTLPGLAGVGTDTQYF.

The genes are TRBV7-3 and TRBJ1-6; D not certain. The ends were cut back, 6 bases at V and 10 bases at J, with 16 bases in the middle. Germline V CDR1 and CDR2: SGHTA, FQGTGA. The length of the CDR3 is 14 residues. In nucleotides, the CDR3 is TGTGCCAGCAGTACCGGAGGATCGGGGTCACCCCTCCACTTT. Encoded protein: CASSTGGSGSPLHF.

The genes are TRBV5-6 and TRBJ2-1; D is unclear. Germline V lookup: CDR1 SGHDT, CDR2 YYEEEE. The CDR3 length is 15 residues. The V and J ends lost 0 bases and 5 bases respectively, with 12 bases between them. CDR3 sequence (DNA): TGTGCCAGCAGCTTGGTGACCACCGACAACAATGAGCAGTTCTTC. Its protein product is CASSLVTTDNNEQFF.

J is TRBJ2-5 and V is TRBV5-1; 11 bases are a match to TRBD1. The V segment lost 4 bases and the J segment 5 bases; nucleotides outside the gene matches: 10. The CDR3 extends over 16 amino acids. Per the germline V gene, CDR1 is SGHRS and CDR2 is YFSETQ. The chain's CDR3 is CASSPGTGGFAETQYF. CDR3 coding DNA: TGCGCCAGCAGCCCCGGGACAGGGGGGTTCGCGGAGACCCAGTACTTC.

This clonotype was detected only a few times. The chain recombines TRBV7-8 with TRBJ2-2, with D tentatively TRBD1 (5 bases). The germline CDR1 and CDR2 sequences are SGHVS and FQNEAQ. The ends were cut back, 8 bases at V and 8 bases at J, with 15 bases in the middle. This CDR3 comprises 13 residues. CDR3 nucleotides: TGTGCCAGCGTGGACAAAGAGACAGGGGAGCTGTTTTTT. Amino acids: CASVDKETGELFF.

This clonotype was counted ten times or more. The chain carries TRBV5-1 and TRBJ1-1; D might be TRBD1 (5 bases). Germline CDR1 is SGHRS and CDR2 is YFSETQ. This CDR3 comprises 13 residues. Trimming cost V 3 bases and J 5 bases, with 11 bases left between them. The CDR3 region has the DNA TGCGCCAGCAGCTCGGGACTGATGACTGAAGCTTTCTTT. This sequence encodes CASSSGLMTEAFF.

The chain is built from TRBV5-6 and TRBJ2-3; no firm D call. Germline CDR1 and CDR2: SGHDT and YYEEEE. CDR3 length equals 17 residues. Trimming took 4 bases from V and 0 from J, leaving 18 bases between them. CDR3 sequence: CASSPLVRGGSTDTQYF. The CDR3 bases are TGTGCCAGCAGCCCCCTCGTGAGAGGCGGTAGCACAGATACGCAGTATTTT.

J is TRBJ1-2 and V is TRBV19; no firm D call. Germline V gene data show CDR1 as LNHDA and CDR2 as SQIVND (reference sequence). CDR3 size: 12 residues. Deletions cut 6 bases from V and 4 bases from J, with 9 bases between. The CDR3 spells CASRTLAYGYTF. DNA for the CDR3: TGTGCCAGTAGGACACTGGCCTATGGCTACACCTTC.

This clonotype was seen at least ten times. V usage is TRBV6-5 and J usage is TRBJ1-2, with D possibly being TRBD1 (5 bases). The CDR3 extends over 11 amino acids. CDR1 is MNHEY and CDR2 is SVGAGI in the germline V gene. Trimming shortened V by 7 bases and J by 7 bases, and 10 bases separated the two germline ends. The DNA for the CDR3 is TGTGCCAGCAACGGCGGGGGTGGCTACACCTTC. Protein product: CASNGGGGYTF.

A few counts support this clonotype. This rearrangement joins TRBV12-3 or TRBV12-4 to TRBJ2-7; 7 bases are shared with TRBD2. This CDR3 is built from 14 residues. Germline trimming cut 5 bases from V and 10 bases from J; bases unmatched to any gene: 14. CDR3 sequence: CASSPQNGLAEQYF. For the CDR3, the DNA is TGTGCCAGCAGTCCTCAAAACGGGCTAGCGGAACAGTACTTC.

The genes are TRBV6-5 and TRBJ2-5, with TRBD1 matching 7 bases. The CDR3 is 16 residues long. Germline V gene data show CDR1 as MNHEY and CDR2 as SVGAGI. The V segment lost 4 bases and the J segment 1 base; nucleotides outside the gene matches: 9. CDR3: CASSSPPRTGQETQYF. DNA of the CDR3: TGTGCCAGCAGTTCCCCACCCCGGACAGGCCAAGAGACCCAGTACTTC.

In its sample, this clonotype was seen a few times. The chain carries TRBV6-5 and TRBJ1-4, with TRBD1 identical over 10 bases. The CDR3 is 14 residues long. After removal of 4 bases from V and 11 bases from J, the junction contained 7 bases not matched to a gene. CDR1 and CDR2 from the germline V gene are MNHEY and SVGAGI. In nucleotides, the CDR3 is TGTGCCAGCAGTTCGGGACAGGGGAGTCGGAAACTGTTTTTT. Its protein is CASSSGQGSRKLFF.

This chain joins TRBV18 and TRBJ2-7; possibly TRBD2 for D (6 bases). Germline loops: CDR1 KGHSH, CDR2 LQKENI. The CDR3 runs 14 residues. Between the trimmed V and J ends, which lost 6 bases and 2 bases, there was a span of 14 bases. DNA for the CDR3: TGTGCCAGCTCCTCGGACGGGGGAACCTACGAGCAGTACTTC. Its translation is CASSSDGGTYEQYF.

This clonotype appeared a few times. The CDR3 coding sequence is TGTGCCACCAGTAGACTAGCGGGGGGGCGCGACACCGGGGAGCTGTTTTTT. This translates into CATSRLAGGRDTGELFF. J is TRBJ2-2 and V is TRBV24-1; TRBD2 agrees at 14 bases. Germline CDR1 and CDR2: KGHDR and SFDVKD. The CDR3 has 17 residues. The V gene end was trimmed by 6 bases and the J gene end by 3 bases; junction bases not matched to a gene: 5.

V usage is TRBV2 and J usage is TRBJ2-3; D call uncertain. Trimming pared 6 bases from V and 1 base from J, leaving 17 bases between. The germline V gene has CDR1 SNHLY and CDR2 FYNNEI. The CDR3 covers 16 residues. CDR3 sequence (DNA): TGTGCCAGCAGCCTACGGGCTGTCGGAGGCACAGATACGCAGTATTTT. Its protein product is CASSLRAVGGTDTQYF.

This rearrangement joins TRBV7-4 to TRBJ2-5; the match to TRBD1 covers 7 bases. Trimming took 8 bases from V and 3 from J; bases not matched to a gene: 3. This CDR3 region has 12 residues. Germline loops: CDR1 SGHVT, CDR2 SQSDAQ. The CDR3 coding sequence is TGTGCCAGCCGACAGGGTGAAGAGACCCAGTACTTC. Amino acids: CASRQGEETQYF.

In nucleotides, the CDR3 is TGTGCCAGCAGCCAAGTAGCGGGGGGGCGCAATGAGCAGTTCTTC. It yields the protein CASSQVAGGRNEQFF. The V and J genes are TRBV3-1 and TRBJ2-1; 11 bases fit TRBD2. This CDR3 has 15 amino acids. Looked up from germline, CDR1 is LGHDT and CDR2 is YNNKEL (reference sequence). After removal of 1 base from V and 6 bases from J, the junction contained 2 bases not matched to a gene.